This T cell receptor (beta chain) was profiled in a study of blood T cell repertoires in COVID-19. Sequencing used immunoSEQ multiplex PCR; TCRdb keeps in-frame clones, though not all of them. Seen here are fewer than 300,000 clones, more than 85% observed once, and the top ten hold around 2.2%. Source material: peripheral blood. The receptor comes from a woman aged 25 to 39 with COVID-19, enrolled during active disease.

The CDR3 sequence: CASSYSVTSYQETQYF. As DNA, the CDR3 is TGTGCCAGCAGTTACTCGGTAACTAGCTACCAAGAGACCCAGTACTTC. The chain has TRBV6-6 and TRBJ2-5, with D possibly TRBD2 on 6 matching bases. Deletions cut 0 bases from V and 0 bases from J, with 11 bases between. CDR1 and CDR2 (germline): MNHNY, SVGAGI (reference sequence). The CDR3 extends over 16 amino acids.